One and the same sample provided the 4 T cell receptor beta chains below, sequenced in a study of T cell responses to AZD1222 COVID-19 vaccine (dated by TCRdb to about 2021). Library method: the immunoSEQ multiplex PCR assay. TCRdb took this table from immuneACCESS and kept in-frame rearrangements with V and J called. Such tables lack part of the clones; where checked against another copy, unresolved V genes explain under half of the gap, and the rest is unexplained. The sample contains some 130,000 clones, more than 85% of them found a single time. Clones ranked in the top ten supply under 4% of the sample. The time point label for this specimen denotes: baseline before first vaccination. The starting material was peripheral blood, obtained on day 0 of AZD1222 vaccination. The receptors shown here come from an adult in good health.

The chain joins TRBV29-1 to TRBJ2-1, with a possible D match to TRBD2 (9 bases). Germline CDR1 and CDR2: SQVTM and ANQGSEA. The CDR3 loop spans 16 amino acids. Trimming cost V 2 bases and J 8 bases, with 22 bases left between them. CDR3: CSVEFRDRGGRDEQFF. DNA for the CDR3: TGCAGCGTTGAATTTAGAGACAGGGGCGGGAGGGATGAGCAGTTCTTC.

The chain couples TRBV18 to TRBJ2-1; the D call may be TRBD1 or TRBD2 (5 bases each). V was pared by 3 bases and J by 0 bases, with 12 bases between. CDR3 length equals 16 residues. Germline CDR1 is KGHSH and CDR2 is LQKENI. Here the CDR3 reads CASSPGTGSSYNEQFF. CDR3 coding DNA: TGTGCCAGCTCACCGGGGACGGGAAGCTCCTACAATGAGCAGTTCTTC.

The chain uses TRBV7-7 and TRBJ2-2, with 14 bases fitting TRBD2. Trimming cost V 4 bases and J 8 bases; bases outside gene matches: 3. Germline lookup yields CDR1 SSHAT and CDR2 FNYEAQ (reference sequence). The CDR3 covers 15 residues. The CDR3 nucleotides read TGTGCCAGCAGCTCGGGACTAGCGGGAGTGGGGGAGCTGTTTTTT. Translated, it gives CASSSGLAGVGELFF. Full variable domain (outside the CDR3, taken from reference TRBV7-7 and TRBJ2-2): GAGVSQSPRYKVTKRGQDVTLRCDPISSHATLYWYQQALGQGPEFLTYFNYEAQPDKSGLPSDRFSAERPEGSISTLTIQRTEQRDSAMYRCASSSGLAGVGELFFGEGSRLTVL.

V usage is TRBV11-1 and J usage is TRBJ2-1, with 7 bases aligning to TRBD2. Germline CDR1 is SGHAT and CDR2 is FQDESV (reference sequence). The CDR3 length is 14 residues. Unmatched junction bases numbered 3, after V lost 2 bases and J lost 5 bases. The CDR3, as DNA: TGTGCCAGCAGCTTAAGGCTAGCGGACAATGAGCAGTTCTTC. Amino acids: CASSLRLADNEQFF.